The 19 T cell receptor beta chains below come from one sample, sequenced in a study of human versus mouse CDR3 diversity and MHC coevolution. Assay: immunoSEQ multiplex PCR; the TCRdb copy retains only in-frame clones and omits some. Among some 80,000 clones listed, approximately 90% were seen once. The sequenced sample consisted of naive CD4+ T cells from blood. The subset denotes: CD45RO-negative CD62L-positive naive CD4 T cells. The origin of the receptors is a person between 25 and 75 years old in good health.

The chain is built from TRBV28 and TRBJ1-2; 8 bases line up with TRBD1. The V gene's germline CDR1 is MDHEN and CDR2 SYDVKM. J gave up 3 bases and V 4 bases, and 10 bases lay outside the gene matches. The CDR3 runs 16 residues. CDR3 in DNA: TGTGCCAGCAGTTCCCCGCAGGGGGCGGTCTACTATGGCTACACCTTC. Protein: CASSSPQGAVYYGYTF.

The chain is built from TRBV28 and TRBJ1-5; tentative D call: TRBD1 (5 bases). Germline assignment: CDR1 MDHEN and CDR2 SYDVKM. This CDR3 region has 14 residues. V was shortened by 2 bases and J by 0 bases, with 5 bases between the two germline ends. CDR3 region: CASSLGHSNQPQHF. CDR3 coding DNA: TGTGCCAGCAGTTTAGGACATAGCAATCAGCCCCAGCATTTT.

V and J are TRBV7-3 and TRBJ2-3; no clear D. CDR3 size: 14 residues. Trimming took off 5 bases at V and 2 bases at J, with 11 bases between the two ends. Germline assignment: CDR1 SGHTA and CDR2 FQGTGA. In DNA form, the CDR3 reads TGTGCCAGCAGCCTGCGACACGTCACAGATACGCAGTATTTT. Its protein is CASSLRHVTDTQYF.

The V and J genes are TRBV7-3 and TRBJ2-3, with TRBD2 as a possible D gene (6 bases). This CDR3 contains 15 residues. Deletions cut 5 bases from V and 2 bases from J, with 14 bases between. Germline CDR1 is SGHTA and CDR2 is FQGTGA. The DNA for the CDR3 is TGTGCCAGCAGCCCGGGGGTGGGGAACACAGATACGCAGTATTTT. This translates into CASSPGVGNTDTQYF.

The rearrangement uses TRBV5-4 and TRBJ2-1, with 11 bases lining up with TRBD2. This CDR3 comprises 19 residues. Germline V CDR1 and CDR2: SGHNT, YYREEE (reference sequence). Losses at the gene ends were 4 bases for V and 8 bases for J; bases not matched to a gene: 20. The CDR3 nucleotides are TGTGCCAGCAGCCTGCCTTCCGACCCTCTAGCGGGGGGTTCGCATGAGCAGTTCTTC. Protein product: CASSLPSDPLAGGSHEQFF.

This chain connects TRBV30 to TRBJ2-2; TRBD2 aligns across 10 bases. From germline, CDR1 is GTSNPN and CDR2 SVGIG (reference sequence). The CDR3 spans 15 residues. Trimming took 3 bases from V and 4 from J; bases not matched to a gene: 5. The DNA of the CDR3 is TGTGCCTGGAGAGATAGCGGGAGGTTCACCGGGGAGCTGTTTTTT. Translation: CAWRDSGRFTGELFF.

This chain connects TRBV13 to TRBJ1-5; D not resolved. The CDR3 spans 14 residues. The germline CDR1 and CDR2 sequences are PRHDT and FYEKMQ (reference sequence). Between the trimmed V and J ends, which lost 0 bases and 2 bases, there was a span of 5 bases. CDR3 nucleotides: TGTGCCAGCAGCTTAGGGGCCGGCAATCAGCCCCAGCATTTT. Its protein product is CASSLGAGNQPQHF.

V is TRBV7-2 and J is TRBJ2-3; a weak D match, TRBD1 (6 bases). The CDR3 spans 15 residues. The germline CDR1 and CDR2 sequences are SGHTA and FQGNSA. V gave up 3 bases and J gave up 0 bases, with 10 bases separating them. The CDR3 nucleotides read TGTGCCAGCAGCTTGGGGGCCCAAAGCACAGATACGCAGTATTTT. It is translated as CASSLGAQSTDTQYF.

The rearrangement links TRBV11-2 to TRBJ1-1; 8 bases line up with TRBD1. Looked up from germline, CDR1 is SGHAT and CDR2 is FQNNGV. The CDR3 consists of 15 residues. V gave up 2 bases and J gave up 2 bases; unmatched junction bases: 4. The CDR3 protein is CASSLNRGINTEAFF. CDR3 bases: TGTGCCAGCAGCTTAAACAGGGGGATAAACACTGAAGCTTTCTTT.

The V gene is TRBV18, the J gene TRBJ1-3; D is undetermined. Trimming left V 5 bases short and J 0 bases short, with 14 bases between. CDR1 is KGHSH, CDR2 LQKENI, per germline. The CDR3 contains 16 residues. CDR3 sequence reads: CASSANEGDSGNTIYF. In nucleotides, the CDR3 is TGTGCCAGCTCAGCAAACGAAGGAGACTCTGGAAACACCATATATTTT.

The rearrangement uses TRBV6-1 and TRBJ1-5; D remains ambiguous. Per the germline V gene, CDR1 is MNHNS and CDR2 is SASEGT. The V end lost 6 bases, the J end lost 5 bases, and 11 bases lay between the germline ends. This CDR3 has 13 amino acids. The CDR3 DNA reads as TGTGCCAGCAGACGGACTGTCGATCAGCCCCAGCATTTT. This codes for CASRRTVDQPQHF.

This clone was seen only once. The chain carries TRBV29-1 and TRBJ1-2; D gene uncertain. V lost 4 bases and J lost 8, with 14 bases in between. The CDR3 runs to 12 residues. The germline V gene has CDR1 SQVTM and CDR2 ANQGSEA. CDR3 bases: TGCAGCGTTGTCGGTCTGATGGGCGGCTACACCTTC. As protein: CSVVGLMGGYTF.

V is TRBV19 and J is TRBJ2-3; 11 nucleotides match TRBD2. Trimming cost V 1 base and J 5 bases; bases outside gene matches: 20. The length of the CDR3 is 21 residues. Germline assignment: CDR1 LNHDA and CDR2 SQIVND (reference sequence). The chain's CDR3 is CASSIGPGKTSGTGVGDTQYF. The DNA for the CDR3 is TGTGCCAGTAGTATAGGTCCGGGGAAGACTAGCGGGACGGGGGTCGGAGATACGCAGTATTTT. Full variable domain (missing parts from reference TRBV19 and TRBJ2-3): DGGITQSPKYLFRKEGQNVTLSCEQNLNHDAMYWYRQDPGQGLRLIYYSQIVNDFQKGDIAEGYSVSREKKESFPLTVTSAQKNPTAFYLCASSIGPGKTSGTGVGDTQYFGPGTRLTVL.

The chain is built from TRBV28 and TRBJ2-5, with D possibly matching TRBD1 (6 bases). TRBJ2-7 explains the end of the DNA better; the J call may be wrong. This CDR3 contains 16 residues. Germline values: CDR1 MDHEN, CDR2 SYDVKM. CDR3 amino acids: CASSRSPGQLSYEQYF. CDR3 DNA sequence: TGTGCCAGCAGTCGAAGCCCCGGACAGCTCTCCTACGAGCAGTACTTC.

This clone was detected once. The chain combines TRBV5-1 with TRBJ2-1; the D is unclear. The CDR3 runs to 14 residues. V was shortened by 0 bases and J by 4 bases, with 8 bases between the two germline ends. The germline gives CDR1 SGHRS, CDR2 YFSETQ. Written as DNA, the CDR3 is TGCGCCAGCAGCTTGGGTCAGATTTACAATGAGCAGTTCTTC. Amino acid sequence: CASSLGQIYNEQFF.

The chain employs TRBV12-5 and TRBJ2-1, with TRBD2 identical over 9 bases. V lost 0 bases, J lost 5 bases, and 11 bases stayed unmatched. From germline, CDR1 is LGHNT and CDR2 FRNRAP. The CDR3 runs to 18 residues. The CDR3 loop reads CASGLVHPASGIHNEQFF. In nucleotides, the CDR3 is TGTGCTAGTGGTTTGGTACACCCAGCTAGCGGGATCCACAATGAGCAGTTCTTC. The full variable domain, in which reference TRBV12-5 and TRBJ2-1 provide the parts outside the CDR3, is DARVTQTPRHKVTEMGQEVTMRCQPILGHNTVFWYRQTMMQGLELLAYFRNRAPLDDSGMPKDRFSAEMPDATLATLKIQPSEPRDSAVYFCASGLVHPASGIHNEQFFGPGTRLTVL.

The chain couples TRBV5-5 to TRBJ2-7; tentatively, D is TRBD2 (5 bases). Trimming took 6 bases from V and 0 from J, leaving 13 bases between them. Germline V gene data show CDR1 as SGHKS and CDR2 as YYEKEE (reference sequence). This CDR3 is built from 14 residues. The CDR3, as DNA: TGTGCCAGCATTTGGGAAGGGAGCTCCTACGAGCAGTACTTC. This sequence encodes CASIWEGSSYEQYF.

J is TRBJ2-1 and V is TRBV11-2; D not resolved. V lost 3 bases and J lost 9, with 15 bases in between. The CDR3 extends over 14 amino acids. CDR1 and CDR2 from the germline V gene are SGHAT and FQNNGV. CDR3 in DNA: TGTGCCAGCAGCTTTGACGGCCGGTCGGGTGAGCAGTTCTTC. Encoded protein: CASSFDGRSGEQFF.

The chain employs TRBV10-2 and TRBJ2-5; possibly TRBD1 for D (6 bases). Trimming stripped 8 bases from V and 0 bases from J, with 13 bases between. The germline CDR1 and CDR2 sequences are WSHSY and SAAADI. CDR3 length: 14 amino acids. The CDR3 DNA is TGCGCCAGCCTACCACAGGGCCACCAAGAGACCCAGTACTTC. Amino acid sequence: CASLPQGHQETQYF.